A single sample gave rise to the 10 T cell receptor beta chains below, sequenced in a study of blood T cell repertoires in COVID-19. Using immunoSEQ multiplex PCR, the repertoire was profiled, and TCRdb retains in-frame clones only, with some absent. The table has roughly 45,000 clones, 86% seen once. Sequenced sample: peripheral blood. Receptors were obtained from a woman older than 75 with COVID-19, enrolled during active disease.

The rearrangement joins TRBV28 to TRBJ1-1; D uncertain. CDR3 length equals 13 residues. Germline CDR1 is MDHEN and CDR2 is SYDVKM. Trimming stripped 1 base from V and 7 bases from J, with 10 bases between. The CDR3 DNA is TGTGCCAGCAGTTTATCCAGTCCCCGTGAAGCTTTCTTT. Translating gives CASSLSSPREAFF.

The V and J genes are TRBV7-8 and TRBJ2-1; 10 positions agree with TRBD2. Germline-derived CDR1 and CDR2 are SGHVS and FQNEAQ. CDR3 length: 15 residues. The junction had 5 bases not matched to a gene; V was cut back by 5 bases and J by 4 bases. This CDR3 is CASSPEAGGYNEQFF. CDR3 nucleotides: TGTGCCAGCAGCCCGGAAGCGGGGGGGTACAATGAGCAGTTCTTC.

This clone was counted once. V is TRBV5-1 and J is TRBJ2-1; 9 nucleotides line up with TRBD2. Trimming took 6 bases from V and 5 from J; bases not matched to a gene: 9. Germline assignment: CDR1 SGHRS and CDR2 YFSETQ. The CDR3 is 15 amino acids. The CDR3 loop is CASTPIAGDNNEQFF. The DNA of the CDR3 is TGCGCCAGCACCCCCATAGCGGGAGATAACAATGAGCAGTTCTTC.

The chain joins TRBV5-1 to TRBJ1-6; maybe TRBD1 (6 bases). There are 15 residues in the CDR3. The germline CDR1 and CDR2 sequences are SGHRS and YFSETQ. Trimming removed 3 bases at V and 8 bases at J, with 15 bases between. The CDR3, as DNA: TGCGCCAGCAGCTCCCTCGGACCAGGGGATTCACCCCTCCACTTT. Translation gives CASSSLGPGDSPLHF. Full variable domain (outside the CDR3, taken from reference TRBV5-1 and TRBJ1-6): KAGVTQTPRYLIKTRGQQVTLSCSPISGHRSVSWYQQTPGQGLQFLFEYFSETQRNKGNFPGRFSGRQFSNSRSEMNVSTLELGDSALYLCASSSLGPGDSPLHFGNGTRLTVT.

The rearrangement links TRBV2 to TRBJ2-5, with 9 nucleotides matching TRBD2. The CDR3 spans 15 residues. Trimming cost V 4 bases and J 5 bases; bases outside gene matches: 8. Germline assignment: CDR1 SNHLY and CDR2 FYNNEI. CDR3 in amino acids: CASSGVSGGTETQYF. CDR3 nucleotides: TGTGCCAGCAGTGGAGTTAGCGGGGGCACGGAGACCCAGTACTTC.

This clone was recorded only once. The chain carries TRBV7-9 and TRBJ1-6; no clear D gene. Germline-derived CDR1 and CDR2 are SEHNR and FQNEAQ (reference sequence). The CDR3 sequence is 16 residues long. V was clipped by 1 base and J by 5 bases, with 12 bases between them. CDR3 sequence reads: CASSLEIPLHNSPLHF. CDR3 bases: TGTGCCAGCAGCTTAGAAATTCCCCTTCATAATTCACCCCTCCACTTT.

The rearrangement joins TRBV5-1 to TRBJ2-2; D is unclear. Per the germline V gene, CDR1 is SGHRS and CDR2 is YFSETQ. The CDR3 is 13 residues long. Trimming took off 1 base at V and 7 bases at J, with 8 bases between the two ends. CDR3 coding DNA: TGCGCCAGCAGCTTGCTGGAGAACGGGGAGCTGTTTTTT. It is translated as CASSLLENGELFF.

The V gene is TRBV15, the J gene TRBJ1-1; D unresolved. Trimming removed 1 base from V and 7 bases from J, with 13 bases in between. The length of the CDR3 is 14 residues. Germline V gene sequence: CDR1 LNHNV, CDR2 YYDKDF (reference sequence). CDR3 loop: CATSRVEVRGEAFF. DNA for the CDR3: TGTGCCACCAGCAGAGTGGAGGTACGGGGTGAAGCTTTCTTT.

This chain joins TRBV28 and TRBJ1-4; D unresolved. In germline, CDR1 is MDHEN, CDR2 SYDVKM. Trimming took off 9 bases at V and 12 bases at J, with 14 bases between the two ends. The CDR3 is 11 residues long. The CDR3 DNA follows: TGTGCCAGTTCCAATGAGCCCCAACTGTTTTTT. Amino acid sequence: CASSNEPQLFF.

This chain uses TRBV15 with TRBJ1-3, with 7 positions matching TRBD1. The CDR3 extends over 16 amino acids. V dropped 6 bases and J dropped 0; count of bases not matched to a gene: 8. Looked up from germline, CDR1 is LNHNV and CDR2 is YYDKDF (reference sequence). As DNA, the CDR3 is TGTGCCACCAGGCTGACAGGGACGAACTCTGGAAACACCATATATTTT. This codes for CATRLTGTNSGNTIYF.